The 29 T cell receptor beta chains below all came from one sample that was sequenced in a study of cytomegalovirus exposure and HLA in healthy donors. A multiplex PCR was run with 60 Vbeta primers and 13 Jbeta primers. Assay: immunoSEQ multiplex PCR; the TCRdb copy retains only in-frame clones and omits some. The sample has some 67,000 clones; 65% to 85% are singletons. The sample was PBMCs. Receptor source: a woman in her 30s in good health and CMV-seronegative.

This clone showed up just once. The junction departs from the called germline gene at one end, perhaps through a read error. The chain joins TRBV7-7 to TRBJ2-5, with D perhaps TRBD1 (6 bases). The CDR3 has 15 amino acids. Germline CDR1 is SSHAT and CDR2 is FNYEAQ (reference sequence). In nucleotides, the CDR3 is TGTGCTAGCAGCTTCCGCAAGGATAGGGGGGAGACCCAGTACTTC. Amino acids: CASSFRKDRGETQYF. The entire variable domain, with the rest obtained from reference TRBV7-7 and TRBJ2-5, is as follows: GAGVSQSPRYKVTKRGQDVTLRCDPISSHATLYWYQQALGQGPEFLTYFNYEAQPDKSGLPSDRFSAERPEGSISTLTIQRTEQRDSAMYRCASSFRKDRGETQYFGPGTRLLVL.

This sequence joins TRBV4-2 and TRBJ2-7, with TRBD2 as a possible D gene (7 bases). In germline, CDR1 is LGHNA, CDR2 YNFKEQ. The V and J ends lost 1 base and 0 bases respectively, with 22 bases between them. The CDR3 totals 19 residues. The CDR3 spells CASSQVQGFAGVSSYEQYF. The CDR3 nucleotides read TGTGCCAGCAGCCAAGTCCAGGGGTTCGCGGGGGTGAGCTCCTACGAGCAGTACTTC.

DNA of the CDR3: TGTGCCAGCAGTGACTCCCCGAGCTCCTACAATGAGCAGTTCTTC. Translated, it gives CASSDSPSSYNEQFF. V gene TRBV6-4 combines with J gene TRBJ2-1; D is uncertain. CDR1 is MRHNA and CDR2 is SNTAGT in the germline V gene. This CDR3 has 15 amino acids. Trimming took 0 bases from V and 0 from J, leaving 6 bases between them.

V and J are TRBV6-1 and TRBJ2-6; tentative D call: TRBD1 (5 bases). The CDR3 runs 15 residues. Germline values: CDR1 MNHNS, CDR2 SASEGT. With 8 bases removed from V and 0 bases from J, the gap between germline ends came to 11 bases. The DNA of the CDR3 is TGTGCCAGCGAAAGTAGGGGCTCTGGGGCCAACGTCCTGACTTTC. This translates into CASESRGSGANVLTF.

This chain connects TRBV5-1 to TRBJ2-4; D might be TRBD1 (6 bases). With 5 bases removed from V and 4 bases from J, the gap between germline ends came to 19 bases. The length of the CDR3 is 16 residues. Germline V CDR1 and CDR2: SGHRS, YFSETQ. CDR3 amino acids: CASSMGAAAEKNIQYF. As DNA, the CDR3 is TGCGCCAGCAGTATGGGGGCGGCGGCGGAGAAAAACATTCAGTACTTC.

The rearrangement uses TRBV5-6 and TRBJ1-1; unclear D gene. CDR1 and CDR2 (germline): SGHDT, YYEEEE. This CDR3 contains 17 residues. Trimming took 4 bases from V and 1 from J, leaving 20 bases between them. The chain's CDR3 is CASSLTAVYGKNTEAFF. The CDR3 nucleotides are TGTGCCAGCAGCCTGACGGCGGTATACGGGAAGAACACTGAAGCTTTCTTT.

In DNA, the CDR3 is TGTGCCAGCAGCTTAGTCTCGGGGGGGAACACTGAAGCTTTCTTT. This gives the protein CASSLVSGGNTEAFF. This rearrangement joins TRBV7-2 to TRBJ1-1; weak D call: TRBD1 (5 bases). The length of the CDR3 is 15 residues. The germline V and J ends were trimmed by 1 base and 1 base, with 10 bases remaining between them. Germline CDR1 reads SGHTA; CDR2 reads FQGNSA.

The rearrangement uses TRBV7-9 and TRBJ1-3; D not certain. The germline gives CDR1 SEHNR, CDR2 FQNEAQ (reference sequence). The CDR3 is 15 amino acids. Trimming took off 1 base at V and 4 bases at J, with 11 bases between the two ends. Here the CDR3 reads CASSLVASTGNTIYF. Written as DNA, the CDR3 is TGTGCCAGCAGCTTAGTGGCCAGTACCGGAAACACCATATATTTT.

This chain connects TRBV19 to TRBJ2-1; 7 nucleotides line up with TRBD1. J lost 3 bases, V lost 5 bases, and 13 bases had no gene match. The CDR3 is made up of 17 amino acids. Germline-derived CDR1 and CDR2 are LNHDA and SQIVND (reference sequence). This CDR3 is CASSAPRDRYLYNEQFF. CDR3 coding DNA: TGTGCCAGTAGTGCCCCTCGGGACAGATACCTCTACAATGAGCAGTTCTTC.

The rearrangement links TRBV2 to TRBJ1-2; 7 bases fit TRBD1. V lost 6 bases, J lost 0 bases, and 7 bases stayed unmatched. The length of the CDR3 is 15 residues. CDR1 SNHLY and CDR2 FYNNEI come from the germline V gene. Written as DNA, the CDR3 is TGTGCCAGCAGGGAACAGGGGCCCGCTAACTATGGCTACACCTTC. Encoded protein: CASREQGPANYGYTF.

This chain connects TRBV5-4 to TRBJ2-2; D remains unclear. This CDR3 comprises 16 residues. Germline assignment: CDR1 SGHNT and CDR2 YYREEE (reference sequence). V was shortened by 1 base and J by 0 bases, with 10 bases between the two germline ends. CDR3 sequence (DNA): TGTGCCAGCAGCTTGAGACACCTGGCGAACACCGGGGAGCTGTTTTTT. This gives the protein CASSLRHLANTGELFF.

A single count supports this clone. The rearrangement uses TRBV27 and TRBJ1-6; D gene ambiguous. The CDR3 sequence is 16 residues long. The germline V gene encodes CDR1 MNHEY and CDR2 SMNVEV (reference sequence). Trimming left V 2 bases short and J 1 base short, with 9 bases between. CDR3 sequence (DNA): TGTGCCAGCAGTTTAAACCTACCATCCTATAATTCACCCCTCCACTTT. Translating gives CASSLNLPSYNSPLHF.

The genes are TRBV7-9 and TRBJ2-7, with a tentative D call TRBD2 (5 bases). This CDR3 comprises 12 residues. Between the trimmed V and J ends, which lost 5 bases and 4 bases, there was a span of 9 bases. Germline V CDR1 and CDR2: SEHNR, FQNEAQ (reference sequence). CDR3 sequence reads: CASSREGYEQYF. The CDR3 nucleotides read TGTGCCAGCAGCCGTGAGGGATACGAGCAGTACTTC.

This chain connects TRBV2 to TRBJ2-7, with 9 bases matching TRBD1. The V gene's germline CDR1 is SNHLY and CDR2 FYNNEI. With 7 bases clipped from V and 7 bases from J, the junction kept 5 bases outside the gene matches. The CDR3 length is 12 residues. The CDR3 protein is CASTRTGVEQYF. The DNA for the CDR3 is TGTGCCAGCACTCGGACAGGGGTTGAGCAGTACTTC.

This clone was recorded only once. The chain combines TRBV11-3 with TRBJ2-5; D call uncertain. In germline, CDR1 is SGHNT, CDR2 YENEEA. V lost 0 bases and J 1 base, leaving 9 bases between the germline ends. The CDR3 extends over 15 amino acids. This chain's CDR3 is CASSLEGQVQETQYF. DNA for the CDR3: TGTGCCAGCAGCTTAGAGGGCCAGGTCCAAGAGACCCAGTACTTC.

V and J are TRBV2 and TRBJ2-3; a weak D match, TRBD1 (6 bases). This CDR3 comprises 15 residues. Trimming left V 6 bases short and J 0 bases short, with 13 bases between. Germline CDR1 is SNHLY and CDR2 is FYNNEI. The chain's CDR3 is CASRLGQSSTDTQYF. The DNA for the CDR3 is TGTGCCAGCAGGCTAGGACAGTCTAGCACAGATACGCAGTATTTT.

V and J are TRBV7-8 and TRBJ1-1, with D possibly matching TRBD1 (5 bases). The germline CDR1 and CDR2 sequences are SGHVS and FQNEAQ. The CDR3 has 15 residues. Trimming removed 5 bases from V and 0 bases from J, with 13 bases in between. CDR3 nucleotides: TGTGCCAGCAGCGCGCGGGACGGCATGAACACTGAAGCTTTCTTT. Translated: CASSARDGMNTEAFF.

CDR3 in amino acids: CASSGDRGQGAFF. CDR3 nucleotide sequence: TGTGCCAGCAGTGGCGACAGGGGGCAGGGAGCTTTCTTT. J is TRBJ1-1 and V is TRBV25-1; 10 bases fit TRBD1. V lost 4 bases and J lost 10; bases outside the gene matches: 6. From germline, CDR1 is MGHDK and CDR2 SYGVNS. The CDR3 contains 13 residues.

This chain links TRBV30 with TRBJ1-1; the D is unclear. Looked up from germline, CDR1 is GTSNPN and CDR2 is SVGIG (reference sequence). V was cut by 4 bases and J by 8 bases, with 20 bases left in between. The CDR3 runs 14 residues. The CDR3 sequence: CAWTLNSFTHEAFF. The CDR3 DNA reads as TGTGCCTGGACTCTTAACTCATTTACCCACGAAGCTTTCTTT.

This clone was seen just once. The J gene is TRBJ2-1, the V gene TRBV15; 7 bases fit TRBD2. This CDR3 contains 15 residues. V dropped 3 bases and J dropped 4; count of bases not matched to a gene: 6. The germline CDR1 and CDR2 sequences are LNHNV and YYDKDF (reference sequence). This CDR3 is CATSRDSGSYNEQFF. The CDR3 bases are TGTGCCACCAGCAGGGATAGCGGGTCTTACAATGAGCAGTTCTTC.

The chain has TRBV6-1 and TRBJ1-6; D possibly corresponds to TRBD1 (6 bases). V was pared by 5 bases and J by 4 bases, with 15 bases between. Germline lookup yields CDR1 MNHNS and CDR2 SASEGT. This CDR3 is 16 amino acids long. CDR3 sequence: CASSQGGGRYNSPLHF. For the CDR3, the DNA is TGTGCCAGCAGTCAAGGGGGGGGACGGTATAATTCACCCCTCCACTTT.

This clone occurred a few times. This chain connects TRBV9 to TRBJ1-2; 11 nucleotides align to TRBD1. J lost 5 bases, V lost 4 bases, and 4 bases had no gene match. The germline CDR1 and CDR2 sequences are SGDLS and YYNGEE. The CDR3 runs to 14 residues. CDR3: CASSSGQGVYGYTF. The CDR3 coding sequence is TGTGCCAGCAGCTCGGGACAGGGGGTATATGGCTACACCTTC.

The rearrangement joins TRBV19 to TRBJ1-1; possibly TRBD1 for D (6 bases). The CDR3 has 16 residues. Between the trimmed V and J ends, which lost 3 bases and 1 base, there was a span of 15 bases. The V gene's germline CDR1 is LNHDA and CDR2 SQIVND (reference sequence). CDR3 loop: CASSMIAATGNTEAFF. DNA of the CDR3: TGTGCCAGTAGTATGATTGCTGCGACAGGGAACACTGAAGCTTTCTTT.

Notes on this clone: Other DNA sequences from this sample encode an identical CDR3 as well. The chain joins TRBV6-1 to TRBJ1-2; TRBD1 is a possible D gene (6 bases). The CDR3 covers 14 residues. V was cut by 1 base and J by 4 bases, with 10 bases left in between. Germline CDR1 is MNHNS and CDR2 is SASEGT. DNA for the CDR3: TGTGCCAGCAGTGAAGGAACAGGGCTCTATGGCTACACCTTC. Amino acid sequence: CASSEGTGLYGYTF.

This clone has just a few counts. The chain joins TRBV28 to TRBJ1-4, with 7 bases lining up with TRBD1. The trim removed 6 bases at V and 7 bases at J, leaving 8 bases unmatched. The CDR3 length is 14 residues. Germline loops: CDR1 MDHEN, CDR2 SYDVKM. CDR3 residues: CASSSTGAGEKLFF. The CDR3 coding sequence is TGTGCCAGCAGCTCAACAGGGGCCGGTGAAAAACTGTTTTTT.

The V and J genes are TRBV28 and TRBJ2-7, with 12 bases matching TRBD2. This CDR3 contains 16 residues. The trim removed 3 bases at V and 10 bases at J, leaving 13 bases unmatched. Germline CDR1 MDHEN, CDR2 SYDVKM. Written as DNA, the CDR3 is TGTGCCAGCAGTTTCAGTTGGACTAGCGGGGTCTTGGAACAGTACTTC. Amino acids: CASSFSWTSGVLEQYF.

The chain recombines TRBV19 with TRBJ1-2; D not certain. The germline gives CDR1 LNHDA, CDR2 SQIVND (reference sequence). V shed 1 base and J shed 2 bases, with 14 bases lying between them. The CDR3 covers 16 residues. The CDR3 nucleotides read TGTGCCAGTAGTATAGGGGCGGGCCAAACGAACTATGGCTACACCTTC. Translated, it gives CASSIGAGQTNYGYTF.

This chain links TRBV11-3 with TRBJ2-1; a weak D match, TRBD1 (5 bases). Between the trimmed V and J ends, which lost 3 bases and 9 bases, there was a span of 12 bases. CDR1 is SGHNT, CDR2 YENEEA, per germline. This CDR3 is 13 amino acids long. The CDR3 spells CASSFIGASEQFF. CDR3 nucleotides: TGTGCCAGCAGCTTTATAGGGGCGAGTGAGCAGTTCTTC. Full variable domain (missing parts from reference TRBV11-3 and TRBJ2-1): EAGVVQSPRYKIIEKKQPVAFWCNPISGHNTLYWYLQNLGQGPELLIRYENEEAVDDSQLPKDRFSAERLKGVDSTLKIQPAELGDSAVYLCASSFIGASEQFFGPGTRLTVL.

The chain employs TRBV5-6 and TRBJ2-1; 11 bases are shared with TRBD2. Germline V gene lookup returns CDR1 SGHDT and CDR2 YYEEEE. CDR3 length: 16 amino acids. The trim removed 4 bases at V and 4 bases at J, leaving 7 bases unmatched. This CDR3 reads CASSAKGLAVYNEQFF. The CDR3 nucleotides read TGTGCCAGCAGCGCGAAGGGACTAGCGGTGTACAATGAGCAGTTCTTC. Combining the CDR3 with reference TRBV5-6 and TRBJ2-1 gives the whole variable domain DAGVTQSPTHLIKTRGQQVTLRCSPKSGHDTVSWYQQALGQGPQFIFQYYEEEERQRGNFPDRFSGHQFPNYSSELNVNALLLGDSALYLCASSAKGLAVYNEQFFGPGTRLTVL.